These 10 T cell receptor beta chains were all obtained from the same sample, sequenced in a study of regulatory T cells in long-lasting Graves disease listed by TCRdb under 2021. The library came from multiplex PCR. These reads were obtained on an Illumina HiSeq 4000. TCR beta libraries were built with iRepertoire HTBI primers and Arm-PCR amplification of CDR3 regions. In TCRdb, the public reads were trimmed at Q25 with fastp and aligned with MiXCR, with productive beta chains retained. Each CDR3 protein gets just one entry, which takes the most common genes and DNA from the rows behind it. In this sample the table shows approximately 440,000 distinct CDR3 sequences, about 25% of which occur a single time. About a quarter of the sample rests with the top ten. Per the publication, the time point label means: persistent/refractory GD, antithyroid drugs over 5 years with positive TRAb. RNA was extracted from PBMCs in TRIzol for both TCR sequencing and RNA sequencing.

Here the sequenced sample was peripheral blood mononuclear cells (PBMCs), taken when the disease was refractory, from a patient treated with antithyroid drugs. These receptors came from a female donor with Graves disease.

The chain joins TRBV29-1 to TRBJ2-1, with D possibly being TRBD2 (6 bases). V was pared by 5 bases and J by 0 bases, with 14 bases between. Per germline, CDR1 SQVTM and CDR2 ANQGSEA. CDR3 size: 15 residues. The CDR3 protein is CSVPSGPSSYNEQFF. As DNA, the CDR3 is TGCAGCGTTCCGAGCGGGCCGAGCTCCTACAATGAGCAGTTCTTC.

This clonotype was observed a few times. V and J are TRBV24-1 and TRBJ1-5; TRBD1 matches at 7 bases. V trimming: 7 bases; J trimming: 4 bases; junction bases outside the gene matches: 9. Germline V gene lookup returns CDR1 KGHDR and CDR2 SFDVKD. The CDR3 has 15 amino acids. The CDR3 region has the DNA TGTGCCACCAGACCTACAGGGGTGTTTAATCAGCCCCAGCATTTT. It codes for CATRPTGVFNQPQHF.

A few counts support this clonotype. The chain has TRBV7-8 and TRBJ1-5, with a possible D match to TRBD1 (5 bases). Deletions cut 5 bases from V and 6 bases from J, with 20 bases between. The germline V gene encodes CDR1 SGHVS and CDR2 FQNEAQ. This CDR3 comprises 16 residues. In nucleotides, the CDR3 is TGTGCCAGCAGCCCGCAAGCCAGGGATATGGTTCAGCCCCAGCATTTT. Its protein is CASSPQARDMVQPQHF.

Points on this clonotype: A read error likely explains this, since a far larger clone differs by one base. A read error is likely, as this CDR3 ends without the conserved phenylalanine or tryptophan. CDR3 DNA sequence: TGTGCCAGCAGTTGGACAGGGAGGAACACTGAAGCTTTCTCT. As protein: CASSWTGRNTEAFS. This chain connects TRBV6-2 or TRBV6-3 to TRBJ1-1, with 8 nucleotides matching TRBD1. This CDR3 is built from 14 residues. Germline CDR1 MNHEY, CDR2 SVGEGT. The trim removed 4 bases at V and 1 base at J, leaving 2 bases unmatched.

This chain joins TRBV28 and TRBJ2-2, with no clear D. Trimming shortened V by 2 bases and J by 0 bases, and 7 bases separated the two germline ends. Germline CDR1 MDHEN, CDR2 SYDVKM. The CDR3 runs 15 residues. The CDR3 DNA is TGTGCCAGCAGTTTAGGAGTCGCGAACACCGGGGAGCTGTTTTTT. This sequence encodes CASSLGVANTGELFF.

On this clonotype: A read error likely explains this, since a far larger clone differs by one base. CDR3 sequence reads: CASSLWENTEAFF. The DNA of the CDR3 is TGTGCCAGCAGCTTATGGGAGAACACTGAAGCTTTCTTT. The V call is TRBV7-2, the J call TRBJ1-1; D unresolved. The CDR3 runs to 13 residues. V was clipped by 2 bases and J by 1 base, with 5 bases between them. CDR1 is SGHTA and CDR2 is FQGNSA in the germline V gene. Combining the CDR3 with reference TRBV7-2 and TRBJ1-1 gives the whole variable domain GAGVSQSPSNKVTEKGKDVELRCDPISGHTALYWYRQSLGQGLEFLIYFQGNSAPDKSGLPSDRFSAERTGGSVSTLTIQRTQQEDSAVYLCASSLWENTEAFFGQGTRLTVV.

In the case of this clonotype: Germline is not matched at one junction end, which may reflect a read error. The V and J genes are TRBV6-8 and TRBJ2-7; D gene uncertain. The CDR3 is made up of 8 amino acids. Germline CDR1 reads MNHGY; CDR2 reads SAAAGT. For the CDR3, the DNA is TGCGCCAGCAACAAGCAGTACTTC. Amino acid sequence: CASNKQYF.

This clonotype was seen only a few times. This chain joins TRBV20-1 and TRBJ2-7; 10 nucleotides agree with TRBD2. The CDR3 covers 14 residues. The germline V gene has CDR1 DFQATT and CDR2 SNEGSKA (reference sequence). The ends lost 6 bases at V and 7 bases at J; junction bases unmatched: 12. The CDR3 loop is CSAFTSGTSGEQYF. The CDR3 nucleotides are TGCAGTGCATTTACTAGCGGGACCTCTGGGGAGCAGTACTTC.

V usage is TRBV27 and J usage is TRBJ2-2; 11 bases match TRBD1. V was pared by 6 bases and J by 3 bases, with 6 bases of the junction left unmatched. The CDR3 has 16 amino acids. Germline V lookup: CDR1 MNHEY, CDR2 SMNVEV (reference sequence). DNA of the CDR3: TGTGCCAGCAGACCAATGGGACAGGGGGACACCGGGGAGCTGTTTTTT. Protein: CASRPMGQGDTGELFF.

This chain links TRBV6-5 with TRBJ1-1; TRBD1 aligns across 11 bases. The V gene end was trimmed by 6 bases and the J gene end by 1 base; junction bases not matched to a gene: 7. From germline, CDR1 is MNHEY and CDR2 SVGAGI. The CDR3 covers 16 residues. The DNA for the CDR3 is TGTGCCAGCAGCTACCGGGACAGGGGGAGGAACACTGAAGCTTTCTTT. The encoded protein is CASSYRDRGRNTEAFF.